This is a list of T cell receptor beta chains from one sample in a study of blood T cell repertoires in COVID-19. The protocol was immunoSEQ multiplex PCR, while the TCRdb copy is restricted to in-frame clones and leaves out a portion. The sample contains approximately 490,000 clones, 87% of which appear only once. Sequencing was done on a sample of PBMCs or T cells enriched from blood (not recorded which). The source is a woman aged 18-30 years who had recovered from COVID-19. Both conserved end residues are part of each CDR3. A D gene is named only where the DNA matches it firmly. Size is omitted from some rows. Given values are once, few, many or a class for expanded clones.

>TRBJ1-1|NA|few|TRBV30
CAWTLGTGGVFGAFF
TGTGCCTGGACCCTCGGGACGGGCGGGGTCTTTGGGGCTTTCTTT
>TRBJ2-2|TRBD1|NA|TRBV7-2
CASSVTRTGGRSGELFF
TGTGCCAGCAGCGTAACCCGGACAGGGGGGAGAAGCGGGGAGCTGTTTTTT
>TRBJ1-5|NA|NA|TRBV30
CAWTAGLNQPQHF
TGTGCCTGGACTGCGGGCCTTAATCAGCCCCAGCATTTT
>TRBJ1-5|NA|once|TRBV5-1
CASSLDSAGDQPQHF
TGCGCCAGCAGCTTGGACAGTGCAGGGGATCAGCCCCAGCATTTT
>TRBJ1-3|NA|NA|TRBV3-1/TRBV3-2
CASSQDSSGNTIYF
TGTGCCAGCAGCCAAGATAGTTCTGGAAACACCATATATTTT
>TRBJ2-5|NA|once|TRBV21-1
CASSRVRAQETQYF
TGTGCCAGCAGCAGGGTCAGGGCCCAAGAGACCCAGTACTTC
>TRBJ2-7|TRBD1|NA|TRBV6-1
CASSDDRVVREQYF
TGTGCCAGCAGTGATGACAGGGTGGTACGCGAGCAGTACTTC
>TRBJ2-5|NA|NA|TRBV5-1
CASSGGPGETQYF
TGCGCCAGCAGCGGGGGCCCGGGAGAGACCCAGTACTTC
>TRBJ2-7|NA|once|TRBV27
CASSFLGKRQYF
TGTGCCAGCAGTTTTCTCGGGAAAAGGCAGTACTTC
>TRBJ2-1|TRBD2|NA|TRBV30
CACTPAGGGQFF
TGTGCCTGCACACCGGCGGGGGGGGGACAGTTCTTC
>TRBJ2-1|TRBD2|NA|TRBV3-1/TRBV3-2
CASSQGPLLAGSYNEQFF
TGTGCCAGCAGCCAAGGCCCCCTACTAGCGGGGTCCTACAATGAGCAGTTCTTC
>TRBJ1-1|NA|few|TRBV30
CAWRVLRVNTEAFF
TGTGCCTGGAGGGTATTGAGGGTTAACACTGAAGCTTTCTTT
>TRBJ1-2|NA|once|TRBV21-1
CASSPPGTGYGYTF
TGTGCCAGCAGCCCACCTGGGACAGGGTATGGCTACACCTTC
>TRBJ2-3|NA|once|TRBV20-1
CSASQGSTDTQYF
TGCAGTGCTAGTCAGGGGAGCACAGATACGCAGTATTTT
>TRBJ2-1|TRBD2|NA|TRBV7-9
CASSPRGSGGPWNEQFF
TGTGCCAGCAGCCCTAGAGGTAGCGGGGGGCCATGGAATGAGCAGTTCTTC